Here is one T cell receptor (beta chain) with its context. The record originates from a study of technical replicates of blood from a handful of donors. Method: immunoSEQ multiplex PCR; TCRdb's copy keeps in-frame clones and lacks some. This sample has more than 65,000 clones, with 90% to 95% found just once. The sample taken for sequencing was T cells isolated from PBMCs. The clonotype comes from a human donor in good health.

The CDR3 region has the DNA TGTGCCAGCAGAAGTACAACAGGGTTCCAAGAGACCCAGTACTTC. This codes for CASRSTTGFQETQYF. The chain employs TRBV28 and TRBJ2-5, with D possibly TRBD1 on 6 matching bases. From germline, CDR1 is MDHEN and CDR2 SYDVKM. V lost 6 bases and J lost 1, with 15 bases in between. The CDR3 sequence is 15 residues long.